This T cell receptor (beta chain) was profiled in a study of blood T cell repertoires in COVID-19. Study-wide background: The United States, Italy and Spain provided the acute and convalescent COVID-19 samples.

Assay: immunoSEQ multiplex PCR; the TCRdb copy retains only in-frame clones and omits some. This sample carries roughly 140,000 clones, around 80% of them seen once, and the ten largest clones take around 1.6%. Germline lookup yields CDR1 SGHVS and CDR2 FQNEAQ. V lost 3 bases and J lost 9, with 15 bases in between. This CDR3 is built from 14 residues. In terms of age and location, participants ranged from roughly 18 to 95 years and lived in approximately 26 US areas. Participants' own reports of clinical history determined their cohort assignment. This TCR was recovered from a young woman who had been exposed to COVID-19. The chain joins TRBV7-8 to TRBJ2-1; TRBD1 might be the D (6 bases). The sequencing sample was made of PBMCs or T cells enriched from blood (not recorded which). The CDR3 nucleotides are TGTGCCAGCAGCTTTCGCGCAGGGGCGGGTGAGCAGTTCTTC. It is translated as CASSFRAGAGEQFF.